This record covers a single T cell receptor beta chain. The libraries were made with immunoSEQ v3. Libraries were prepared by immunoSEQ multiplex PCR; TCRdb keeps only in-frame clonotypes and omits some of them. The sample has around 30,000 clones, 70% to 80% seen once; the top ten hold under 3.5%. These data come from a study of TIL therapy for anti-PD-1-resistant metastatic lung cancer. Time point defined: pre-treatment sample, taken before nivolumab and TIL therapy. Trimming removed 2 bases from V and 5 bases from J; junction bases left unmatched: 6. This CDR3 has 14 residues. From germline, CDR1 is SGHDT and CDR2 YYEEEE.

Here the sequenced sample was blood, taken at baseline. The rearrangement uses TRBV5-6 and TRBJ2-7; 8 nucleotides line up with TRBD2. This clonotype was obtained from a woman aged 30 to 85 with non-small cell lung cancer. CDR3 sequence (DNA): TGTGCCAGCAGCTTCCGGGAGGGGAGCCACGAGCAGTACTTC. This gives the protein CASSFREGSHEQYF.